These T cell receptor beta chains were read from a single sample in a study of cytomegalovirus exposure and HLA in healthy donors. The protocol was immunoSEQ multiplex PCR, while the TCRdb copy is restricted to in-frame clones and leaves out a portion. The sample shows around 150,000 clones, 60% to 80% of them seen only once. Material for sequencing was PBMCs. The receptors were gathered from a man in his thirties or forties in good health and CMV-seropositive. Both conserved end residues are part of each CDR3. The D gene is left open where the match is weak. Clone size is given for some rows only: seen once, a few or many times, or a class if the clone is expanded.

clone size | CDR3 length | D gene | J gene | V gene | CDR3 DNA | CDR3 protein
- | 15 | - | TRBJ2-2 | TRBV6-4 | TGTGCCAGCAAGAAGGGGGAGTCGAACACCGGGGAGCTGTTTTTT | CASKKGESNTGELFF
- | 16 | TRBD1 | TRBJ2-5 | TRBV7-8 | TGTGCCAGCAGCTCCGGACAGGGCCGGTATAAGGAGACCCAGTACTTC | CASSSGQGRYKETQYF
- | 16 | TRBD2 | TRBJ2-2 | TRBV11-2 | TGTGCCAGCAGCTTACTAGCGGGGGGCCCCACCGGGGAGCTGTTTTTT | CASSLLAGGPTGELFF
- | 14 | - | TRBJ2-5 | TRBV28 | TGTGCCAGCAGCCGACGACTAGGGCAAGAGACCCAGTACTTC | CASSRRLGQETQYF
few | 15 | - | TRBJ1-5 | TRBV6-5 | TGTGCCAGCAGTTATCCTGGACAGAAAAATCAGCCCCAGCATTTT | CASSYPGQKNQPQHF
- | 16 | - | TRBJ1-2 | TRBV6-5 | TGTGCCAGCAGTTACTCGAGGGCAGGATCTAACTATGGCTACACCTTC | CASSYSRAGSNYGYTF
- | 13 | TRBD1 | TRBJ2-7 | TRBV28 | TGTGCCAGCTCTCCGGGACAGGGCTACGAGCAGTACTTC | CASSPGQGYEQYF
- | 15 | - | TRBJ2-7 | TRBV6-5 | TGTGCCAGCAGTTACTCGGGCAGAAGGGGTTACGAGCAGTACTTC | CASSYSGRRGYEQYF
- | 14 | - | TRBJ1-2 | TRBV5-4 | TGTGCCAGCAGCTTCCTCGGGGGGTGGGATGGCTACACCTTC | CASSFLGGWDGYTF
once | 15 | - | TRBJ2-3 | TRBV25-1 | TGTGCCAGCAGTGTTATGGCACTATCCACAGATACGCAGTATTTT | CASSVMALSTDTQYF
- | 19 | TRBD1 | TRBJ2-7 | TRBV28 | TGTGCCAGCAGTCGACCGCCTCGGTACAGGGGGCGTCCCTCCTACGAGCAGTACTTC | CASSRPPRYRGRPSYEQYF
- | 15 | - | TRBJ2-1 | TRBV5-6 | TGTGCCAGCAGGGGGGTTGGGTCGGGGGAAAATGAGCAGTTCTTC | CASRGVGSGENEQFF
- | 13 | - | TRBJ1-2 | TRBV11-2 | TGTGCCAGCAGCTTAGGCGGAAGGGGTGGCTACACCTTC | CASSLGGRGGYTF
- | 10 | - | TRBJ1-4 | TRBV2 | TGTGCCAGCGAGGAGGAAAAACTGTTTTTT | CASEEEKLFF
few | 12 | - | TRBJ1-4 | TRBV29-1 | TGCAGCGTTCAGGATCAAAATGAAAAACTGTTTTTT | CSVQDQNEKLFF
- | 16 | TRBD1 | TRBJ2-1 | TRBV5-1 | TGCGCCAGCAGCAAACTACAGGGGGCCTCCTACAATGAGCAGTTCTTC | CASSKLQGASYNEQFF
- | 13 | TRBD1 | TRBJ2-3 | TRBV5-6 | TGTGCCAGCACCGGACAGGTGCCAGATACGCAGTATTTT | CASTGQVPDTQYF
few | 13 | - | TRBJ2-2 | TRBV19 | TGTGCCAGTAGTATCCTATCCGCCGGGGAGCTGTTTTTT | CASSILSAGELFF
- | 16 | - | TRBJ1-2 | TRBV28 | TGTGCCAGCACCTCCCCCTCCGGGGCGGGGGCTTATGGCTACACCTTC | CASTSPSGAGAYGYTF
- | 14 | - | TRBJ2-2 | TRBV7-3 | TGTGCCAGCAGCTTTTCACAAGACACCGGGGAGCTGTTTTTT | CASSFSQDTGELFF
- | 17 | TRBD2 | TRBJ2-1 | TRBV4-1 | TGCGCCAGCAGCCATCCGGGACTAGCGGGGGTCAGGGGTGAGCAGTTCTTC | CASSHPGLAGVRGEQFF
- | 15 | TRBD1 | TRBJ1-5 | TRBV7-2 | TGTGCCAGCAGCTGGGCAGGGGGAAACAATCAGCCCCAGCATTTT | CASSWAGGNNQPQHF
few | 15 | - | TRBJ2-5 | TRBV11-2 | TGTGCCAGCAGCTCCACCACCGGGAGTCGCGAGACCCAGTACTTC | CASSSTTGSRETQYF
few | 14 | TRBD2 | TRBJ2-5 | TRBV18 | TGTGCCAGCTCACCACGGACTAGACAAGAGACCCAGTACTTC | CASSPRTRQETQYF
- | 15 | TRBD1 | TRBJ1-5 | TRBV7-6 | TGTGCCAGCAGCTTAAGACAGGGAGGCAATCAGCCCCAGCATTTT | CASSLRQGGNQPQHF
- | 16 | TRBD2 | TRBJ2-1 | TRBV5-6 | TGTGCCAGCATCACCTACGGGGGGAGCTCCTACAATGAGCAGTTCTTC | CASITYGGSSYNEQFF
- | 14 | TRBD1 | TRBJ2-7 | TRBV7-6 | TGTGCCAGCAGCTTAGAGACAGGGGGGAACGAGCAGTACTTC | CASSLETGGNEQYF
- | 13 | TRBD1 | TRBJ1-1 | TRBV29-1 | TGCAGCGTCCAACAGGGGAGGAACACTGAAGCTTTCTTT | CSVQQGRNTEAFF
- | 17 | - | TRBJ2-2 | TRBV21-1 | TGTGCCAGCAGCAAAAGTGGTCAGGGGTTGAACACCGGGGAGCTGTTTTTT | CASSKSGQGLNTGELFF
few | 13 | - | TRBJ1-1 | TRBV28 | TGTGCCAGCAGGCCTACCTGGAACACTGAAGCTTTCTTT | CASRPTWNTEAFF
- | 15 | - | TRBJ1-2 | TRBV27 | TGTGCCAGCCGACTCTTGGCAGGGCGGAACTATGGCTACACCTTC | CASRLLAGRNYGYTF
- | 13 | TRBD2 | TRBJ2-5 | TRBV7-9 | TGTGCCAGCAGACTAGCGTTGCAAGAGACCCAGTACTTC | CASRLALQETQYF
- | 16 | TRBD1 | TRBJ1-3 | TRBV2 | TGTGCCAGCAGTGGAGAGGCAGGGGGCACTGGAAACACCATATATTTT | CASSGEAGGTGNTIYF
- | 12 | - | TRBJ1-2 | TRBV27 | TGTGCCAGCAGGGCCGCAGCGCGTGGCTACACCTTC | CASRAAARGYTF
- | 13 | TRBD2 | TRBJ2-1 | TRBV9 | TGTGCCAGCAGCGTAGGCGGGGGGTCAGAGCAGTTCTTC | CASSVGGGSEQFF
few | 15 | - | TRBJ2-7 | TRBV25-1 | TGTGCCAGCAGTGAATCGGGCAGGGGAACCTACGAGCAGTACTTC | CASSESGRGTYEQYF
once | 15 | TRBD1 | TRBJ2-7 | TRBV19 | TGTGCCAGTAGCGAGGGACAGGGCGGGCCCTACGAGCAGTACTTC | CASSEGQGGPYEQYF
- | 14 | - | TRBJ2-3 | TRBV27 | TGTGCCAGCAGTTTATCAGGCGGGGCAGATACGCAGTATTTT | CASSLSGGADTQYF
- | 13 | - | TRBJ2-7 | TRBV6-5 | TGTGCCAGCAGTTACTCTGGGAGTTACGAGCAGTACTTC | CASSYSGSYEQYF
- | 13 | - | TRBJ2-7 | TRBV19 | TGTGCCAGTAGTATATCCGTCGTTTACGAGCAGTACTTC | CASSISVVYEQYF
- | 12 | - | TRBJ1-1 | TRBV7-2 | TGTGCCAGCAGCTTAAGCAACACTGAAGCTTTCTTT | CASSLSNTEAFF
- | 13 | - | TRBJ2-5 | TRBV6-5 | TGTGCCAGCGGTTCTACCCTCCAAGAGACCCAGTACTTC | CASGSTLQETQYF
- | 16 | TRBD2 | TRBJ2-7 | TRBV5-1 | TGCGCCAGCAGCTTGGCCGGACTAGCGGGGGGTTACGAGCAGTACTTC | CASSLAGLAGGYEQYF
- | 13 | - | TRBJ2-1 | TRBV10-3 | TGTGCCATCAGTGGGCCCCGTAACAATGAGCAGTTCTTC | CAISGPRNNEQFF
- | 15 | - | TRBJ1-4 | TRBV2 | TGTGCCAGCAGTGAAGGTCCAGGTCAAAATGAAAAACTGTTTTTT | CASSEGPGQNEKLFF
- | 14 | TRBD1 | TRBJ1-2 | TRBV5-1 | TGCGCCAGCAGCTTGGGGACAGGGGGCTATGGCTACACCTTC | CASSLGTGGYGYTF
few | 15 | - | TRBJ2-5 | TRBV6-1 | TGTGCCAGCAGTGCACAGGGTACATACCAAGAGACCCAGTACTTC | CASSAQGTYQETQYF
- | 14 | - | TRBJ1-6 | TRBV4-1 | TGCGCCAGCAGCCCAGAGAGGGAAGGCTCACCCCTCCACTTT | CASSPEREGSPLHF